These 26 T cell receptor beta chains were sequenced from one sample in a study of T cells after yellow fever vaccination. TCRdb re-derived calls from the 5' RACE reads in MiXCR, one entry per CDR3 protein. In the table there are hundreds of thousands of distinct CDR3 sequences, 4.1% of which are singletons. The starting material was PBMCs, obtained 5 days after the yellow fever booster vaccination. The source is a man aged 18 to 35 who received the YFV17D yellow fever vaccine.

In its sample, this clonotype was seen many times. The V and J genes are TRBV5-1 and TRBJ2-5; D is unclear. The germline V gene encodes CDR1 SGHRS and CDR2 YFSETQ. The germline V and J ends were trimmed by 4 bases and 3 bases, with 4 bases remaining between them. The CDR3 spans 11 residues. CDR3 nucleotides: TGCGCCAGCAGCATCGAAGAGACCCAGTACTTC. It is translated as CASSIEETQYF. Full variable domain (remainder filled in from reference TRBV5-1 and TRBJ2-5): KAGVTQTPRYLIKTRGQQVTLSCSPISGHRSVSWYQQTPGQGLQFLFEYFSETQRNKGNFPGRFSGRQFSNSRSEMNVSTLELGDSALYLCASSIEETQYFGPGTRLLVL.

This clonotype was seen a handful of times. The chain uses TRBV5-1 and TRBJ2-3; 9 bases map to TRBD1. Germline V gives CDR1 SGHRS, CDR2 YFSETQ. Germline trimming cut 3 bases from V and 4 bases from J; bases unmatched to any gene: 9. This CDR3 region has 16 residues. CDR3 sequence (DNA): TGCGCCAGCAGCTATCAGACAGGGGGGTACGCAGATACGCAGTATTTT. Its translation is CASSYQTGGYADTQYF.

This clonotype was seen more than once but under ten times. V is TRBV7-9 and J is TRBJ2-1; D is ambiguous. V lost 6 bases to trimming and J lost 10 bases, with 13 bases between them. This CDR3 has 12 amino acids. CDR1 SEHNR and CDR2 FQNEAQ come from the germline V gene (reference sequence). The CDR3: CASSPMGSEQFF. CDR3 coding DNA: TGTGCCAGCAGTCCAATGGGGTCCGAGCAGTTCTTC.

The sample holds many counts of this clonotype. V gene TRBV7-9 combines with J gene TRBJ2-1; 9 bases align to TRBD2. Germline V gives CDR1 SEHNR, CDR2 FQNEAQ (reference sequence). The CDR3 has 15 amino acids. The V segment lost 5 bases and the J segment 8 bases; nucleotides outside the gene matches: 10. CDR3 region: CASSPSGGSGDEQFF. CDR3 coding DNA: TGTGCCAGCAGCCCGAGCGGGGGGTCTGGGGATGAGCAGTTCTTC.

CDR3 in DNA: TGTGCCAGCAGCTTGATGCAGCGGGGTAGCACAGATACGCAGTATTTT. This translates into CASSLMQRGSTDTQYF. The V call is TRBV7-3, the J call TRBJ2-3; 7 nucleotides line up with TRBD2. This CDR3 has 16 residues. CDR1 and CDR2 (germline): SGHTA, FQGTGA. The V and J ends lost 3 bases and 0 bases, in that order; junction bases with no gene match: 6.

This clonotype appeared a few times. The gene calls are TRBV7-9 and TRBJ1-3; D gene unclear. V dropped 5 bases and J dropped 2 bases, with 16 bases sitting between them. Looked up from germline, CDR1 is SEHNR and CDR2 is FQNEAQ (reference sequence). This CDR3 has 16 amino acids. The CDR3: CASSPRTDLTGNTIYF. CDR3 nucleotide sequence: TGTGCCAGCAGCCCCCGGACGGACCTGACTGGAAACACCATATATTTT.

The V and J genes are TRBV20-1 and TRBJ2-1; D possibly corresponds to TRBD2 (5 bases). The CDR3 covers 11 residues. Per the germline V gene, CDR1 is DFQATT and CDR2 is SNEGSKA (reference sequence). The germline V and J ends were trimmed by 5 bases and 9 bases, with 11 bases remaining between them. DNA of the CDR3: TGCAGTGCTTCCTTAGCGCCTGAGCAGTTCTTC. Translated, it gives CSASLAPEQFF.

The sample holds a few counts of this clonotype. The gene calls are TRBV7-2 and TRBJ2-2, with D hard to call. This CDR3 comprises 15 residues. V was clipped by 6 bases and J by 4 bases, with 15 bases between them. Per germline, CDR1 SGHTA and CDR2 FQGNSA. CDR3 bases: TGTGCCAGCAGAAAGGTCCCGTTGGGCACCGGGGAGCTGTTTTTT. As protein: CASRKVPLGTGELFF.

Ten or more counts support this clonotype. V gene TRBV12-3 or TRBV12-4 combines with J gene TRBJ1-3; D gene ambiguous. The ends were cut back, 2 bases at V and 7 bases at J, with 6 bases in the middle. This CDR3 contains 12 residues. CDR3 nucleotide sequence: TGTGCCAGCAGTTTAAACGGGAACACCATATATTTT. Its protein product is CASSLNGNTIYF.

This clonotype has a handful of counts. The chain couples TRBV5-1 to TRBJ2-3; D gene unclear. Germline loops: CDR1 SGHRS, CDR2 YFSETQ. Trimming pared 2 bases from V and 2 bases from J, leaving 6 bases between. The CDR3 covers 13 residues. The CDR3 nucleotides are TGCGCCAGCAGCTTTATACCCACAGATACGCAGTATTTT. Translating it yields CASSFIPTDTQYF.

This clonotype was seen only a few times. The chain combines TRBV7-9 with TRBJ1-1; no definite D call. V gave up 1 base and J gave up 3 bases, with 9 bases separating them. CDR3 length: 14 residues. The germline V gene encodes CDR1 SEHNR and CDR2 FQNEAQ (reference sequence). The CDR3 region has the DNA TGTGCCAGCAGCTTAGAATGGGCAGACACTGAAGCTTTCTTT. Encoded protein: CASSLEWADTEAFF.

Many counts were recorded for this clonotype. The gene calls are TRBV18 and TRBJ1-1; D is undetermined. This CDR3 has 16 amino acids. Germline V lookup: CDR1 KGHSH, CDR2 LQKENI. V dropped 0 bases and J dropped 1 base, with 12 bases sitting between them. The CDR3 region has the DNA TGTGCCAGCTCACCACCGAATGGCGGCACGAACACTGAAGCTTTCTTT. This gives the protein CASSPPNGGTNTEAFF.

Ten or more counts support this clonotype. The CDR3 nucleotides are TGTGCCAGCAGCGTCTGGGAGGGGCGAAGCTCCTACAATGAGCAGTTCTTC. Its protein is CASSVWEGRSSYNEQFF. This chain uses TRBV14 with TRBJ2-1; the match to TRBD2 covers 7 bases. Germline V gene data show CDR1 as SGHDN and CDR2 as FVKESK. This CDR3 contains 17 residues. V gave up 5 bases and J gave up 0 bases; unmatched junction bases: 10.

The gene calls are TRBV25-1 and TRBJ2-7; a weak D match, TRBD1 (6 bases). The length of the CDR3 is 19 residues. The V and J ends lost 5 bases and 0 bases respectively, with 26 bases between them. Germline assignment: CDR1 MGHDK and CDR2 SYGVNS. Written as DNA, the CDR3 is TGTGCCAGCAGTCCAGGAGGCCTACCGGGACACCAAGCCTCCTACGAGCAGTACTTC. This translates into CASSPGGLPGHQASYEQYF.

This clonotype has a handful of counts. The rearrangement uses TRBV25-1 and TRBJ2-3, with D possibly called TRBD1 or TRBD2 (7 bases each). The germline gives CDR1 MGHDK, CDR2 SYGVNS. The CDR3 has 18 residues. The ends were cut back, 1 base at V and 6 bases at J, with 23 bases in the middle. The CDR3 region is CASSELGGGVSSEDTQYF. The CDR3 coding sequence is TGTGCCAGCAGTGAATTGGGAGGGGGCGTAAGTTCCGAGGATACGCAGTATTTT.

This clonotype was recorded at least ten times. The chain uses TRBV25-1 and TRBJ1-5, with D tentatively TRBD1 (5 bases). In germline, CDR1 is MGHDK, CDR2 SYGVNS. This CDR3 has 15 amino acids. Trimming took off 3 bases at V and 9 bases at J, with 18 bases between the two ends. The CDR3 nucleotides read TGTGCCAGCAGTGATGGGACCAGGGAATCAGGGCCCCAGCATTTT. Protein: CASSDGTRESGPQHF.

At least ten counts were recorded for this clonotype. The chain carries TRBV5-4 and TRBJ2-5, with 9 nucleotides matching TRBD1. The V segment lost 3 bases and the J segment 3 bases; nucleotides outside the gene matches: 3. The CDR3 contains 14 residues. The V gene's germline CDR1 is SGHNT and CDR2 YYREEE (reference sequence). CDR3 in DNA: TGTGCCAGCAGCTCACAGGGGGCTGAAGAGACCCAGTACTTC. Amino acids: CASSSQGAEETQYF.

The rearrangement joins TRBV7-3 to TRBJ1-6; TRBD1 might be the D (6 bases). CDR1 is SGHTA and CDR2 is FQGTGA in the germline V gene. V lost 5 bases to trimming and J lost 6 bases, with 11 bases between them. This CDR3 contains 14 residues. CDR3 in DNA: TGTGCCAGCAGCCGTGGACAGTCTAATTCACCCCTCCACTTT. It is translated as CASSRGQSNSPLHF.

The genes are TRBV4-1 and TRBJ2-1, with 11 bases that match TRBD2. Unmatched junction bases numbered 13, after V lost 1 base and J lost 8 bases. This CDR3 has 18 residues. Germline V gives CDR1 MGHRA, CDR2 YSYEKL. DNA of the CDR3: TGCGCCAGCAGCCAAGCCGGGGCTAGCGGGGGGCATTGGGATGAGCAGTTCTTC. Protein product: CASSQAGASGGHWDEQFF.

This clonotype was seen many times. The rearrangement joins TRBV13 to TRBJ2-7; D possibly corresponds to TRBD1 (6 bases). Looked up from germline, CDR1 is PRHDT and CDR2 is FYEKMQ (reference sequence). Deletions cut 4 bases from V and 2 bases from J, with 12 bases between. The length of the CDR3 is 14 residues. The chain's CDR3 is CASSSYRATYEQYF. The DNA for the CDR3 is TGTGCCAGCAGCTCCTACAGGGCTACCTACGAGCAGTACTTC.

This clonotype was seen a handful of times. The V and J genes are TRBV20-1 and TRBJ1-2, with D maybe TRBD1 (5 bases). V gave up 3 bases and J gave up 4 bases, with 9 bases separating them. CDR1 and CDR2 from the germline V gene are DFQATT and SNEGSKA (reference sequence). The CDR3 extends over 12 amino acids. CDR3 residues: CSARGRRYGYTF. The DNA for the CDR3 is TGCAGTGCTAGGGGGCGCCGCTATGGCTACACCTTC.

This clonotype was picked up a small number of times. The chain couples TRBV6-2 or TRBV6-3 to TRBJ2-3, with unresolved D. CDR1 and CDR2 from the germline V gene are MNHEY and SVGEGT. Trimming removed 6 bases at V and 4 bases at J, with 20 bases between. The CDR3 is 16 residues long. CDR3 amino acids: CASSRVLGPPADTQYF. CDR3 DNA sequence: TGTGCCAGCAGCCGGGTCCTTGGTCCCCCGGCAGATACGCAGTATTTT.

The sample holds a few counts of this clonotype. CDR3 sequence: CATSRTGGSTDTQYF. The CDR3 nucleotides are TGTGCCACCAGTCGGACAGGGGGTAGCACAGATACGCAGTATTTT. This chain links TRBV24-1 with TRBJ2-3; TRBD1 matches 10 bases. The ends lost 6 bases at V and 0 bases at J; junction bases unmatched: 2. The CDR3 covers 15 residues. Germline V CDR1 and CDR2: KGHDR, SFDVKD.

This clonotype was seen many times. The V and J genes are TRBV6-5 and TRBJ2-5, with 9 bases aligning to TRBD1. Trimming cost V 5 bases and J 5 bases; bases outside gene matches: 6. CDR3 size: 14 residues. The germline V gene encodes CDR1 MNHEY and CDR2 SVGAGI. Written as DNA, the CDR3 is TGTGCCAGCAGTAGTGGGACAGGGAGGGAGACCCAGTACTTC. Amino acid sequence: CASSSGTGRETQYF.

There are a few counts of this clonotype. The V gene is TRBV28, the J gene TRBJ2-1, with 8 positions matching TRBD2. The junction had 8 bases not matched to a gene; V was cut back by 4 bases and J by 3 bases. Germline loops: CDR1 MDHEN, CDR2 SYDVKM. CDR3 length: 16 residues. CDR3 nucleotides: TGTGCCAGCAGTTCTAGCGGGCTCTTTTACTACAATGAGCAGTTCTTC. Amino acid sequence: CASSSSGLFYYNEQFF.

This sequence joins TRBV30 and TRBJ2-2; D possibly corresponds to TRBD1 (6 bases). Trimming cost V 8 bases and J 7 bases, with 14 bases left between them. The germline gives CDR1 GTSNPN, CDR2 SVGIG (reference sequence). The CDR3 sequence is 12 residues long. CDR3 loop: CANDRRGGELFF. The CDR3 region has the DNA TGTGCCAATGACAGGCGCGGCGGGGAGCTGTTTTTT.